What follows describes a single TCR beta chain. Its matching antigen is unknown. At one of its ends the junction is not consistent with the germline gene, which may arise from a read error. The record originates from a study of T cell repertoires in cytomegalovirus infection. Study context: Researchers turned to recently identified HLA-C-restricted CMV epitopes as well as well-studied HLA-B-restricted ones. TCR beta signatures that were public indicated CMV infection and matching HLA type.

Study-level findings and limits: Dominant in the ex vivo response were TCR beta clonotypes restricted by HLA-C and specific for CMV.

The germline gives CDR1 DFQATT, CDR2 SNEGSKA (reference sequence). The length of the CDR3 is 19 residues. TCRdb analysed the reads with MiXCR anew, one entry per CDR3 protein. The sample contains around 900,000 distinct CDR3 sequences, approximately 32% of which appear only once. V is TRBV20-1 and J is TRBJ1-1; D is perhaps TRBD1 (5 bases). This receptor was obtained from a human donor in good health (CMV status not recorded). Some clones in this sample may be carry-over from other donors' samples. Specimen: cultured CD8+ T cells from PBMCs, collected from culture after CMV antigen stimulation. In DNA, the CDR3 is TGCAGTGCTAGAGCTTTTTATCACGGGACGGAGCAGTTGAACACTGAGGCTTTCTTT. It encodes CSARAFYHGTEQLNTEAFF.